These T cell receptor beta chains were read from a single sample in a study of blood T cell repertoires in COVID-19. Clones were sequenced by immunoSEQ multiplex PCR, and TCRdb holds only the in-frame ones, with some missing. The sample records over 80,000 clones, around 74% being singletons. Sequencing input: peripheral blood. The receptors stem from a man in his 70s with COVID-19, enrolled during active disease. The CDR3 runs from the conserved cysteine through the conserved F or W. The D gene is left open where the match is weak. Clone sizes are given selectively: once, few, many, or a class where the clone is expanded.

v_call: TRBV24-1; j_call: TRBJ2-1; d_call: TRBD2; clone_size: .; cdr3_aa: CATSDLRGGEQFF; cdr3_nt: TGTGCCACCAGTGATTTGCGCGGGGGTGAGCAGTTCTTC
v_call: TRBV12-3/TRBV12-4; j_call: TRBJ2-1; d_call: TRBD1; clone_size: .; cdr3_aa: CASSLDRGREQFF; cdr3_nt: TGTGCCAGCAGTTTAGATAGGGGGCGTGAGCAGTTCTTC
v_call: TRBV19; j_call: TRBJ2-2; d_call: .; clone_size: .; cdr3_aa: CASRWTADTGELFF; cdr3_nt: TGTGCCAGTAGATGGACTGCCGACACCGGGGAGCTGTTTTTT
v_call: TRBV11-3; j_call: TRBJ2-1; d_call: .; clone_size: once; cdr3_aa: CASSPGANRNEQFF; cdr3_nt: TGTGCCAGCAGCCCGGGTGCAAACCGCAATGAGCAGTTCTTC
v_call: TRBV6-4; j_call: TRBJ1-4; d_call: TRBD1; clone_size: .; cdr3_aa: CASSDSKQGEGTHATNEKLFF; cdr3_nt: TGTGCCAGCAGTGACTCGAAACAGGGGGAGGGCACCCATGCAACTAATGAAAAACTGTTTTTT
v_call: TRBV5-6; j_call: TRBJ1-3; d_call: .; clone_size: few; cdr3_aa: CASSQGGRGNTIYF; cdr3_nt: TGTGCCAGCAGTCAGGGAGGTCGTGGAAACACCATATATTTT
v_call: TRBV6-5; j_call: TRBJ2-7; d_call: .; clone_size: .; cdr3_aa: CASSPGGGVGGEQYF; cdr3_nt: TGTGCCAGCAGTCCCGGAGGAGGGGTTGGTGGCGAGCAGTACTTC
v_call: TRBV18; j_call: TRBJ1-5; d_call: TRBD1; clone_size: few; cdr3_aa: CASSGTGGQPQHF; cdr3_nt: TGTGCCAGCTCAGGGACAGGGGGTCAGCCCCAGCATTTT
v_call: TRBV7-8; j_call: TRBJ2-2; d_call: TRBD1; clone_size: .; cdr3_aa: CASSFIWEQGGNTGELFF; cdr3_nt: TGTGCCAGCAGCTTTATTTGGGAACAGGGGGGTAACACCGGGGAGCTGTTTTTT
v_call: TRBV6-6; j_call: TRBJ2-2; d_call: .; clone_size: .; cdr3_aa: CASSPELSGANTGELFF; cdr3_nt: TGTGCCAGCAGTCCCGAACTTAGCGGCGCGAACACCGGGGAGCTGTTTTTT
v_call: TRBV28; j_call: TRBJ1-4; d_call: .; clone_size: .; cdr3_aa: CASSQRGGGNEKLFF; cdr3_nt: TGTGCCAGCAGTCAACGAGGCGGGGGTAATGAAAAACTGTTTTTT
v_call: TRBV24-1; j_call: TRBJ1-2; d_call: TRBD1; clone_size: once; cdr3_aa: CATSDPSSGGAVGYTF; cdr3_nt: TGTGCCACCAGTGACCCCAGTTCAGGGGGCGCCGTTGGCTACACCTTC
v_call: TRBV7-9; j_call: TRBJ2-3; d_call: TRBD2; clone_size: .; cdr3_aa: CASSPGLAGGPGGTDTQYF; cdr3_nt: TGTGCCAGCAGCCCCGGACTAGCGGGAGGGCCAGGGGGCACAGATACGCAGTATTTT
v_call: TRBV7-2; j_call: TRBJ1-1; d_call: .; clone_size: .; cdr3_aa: CASSLRRGTEAFF; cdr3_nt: TGTGCCAGCAGCTTGAGGAGAGGGACTGAAGCTTTCTTT
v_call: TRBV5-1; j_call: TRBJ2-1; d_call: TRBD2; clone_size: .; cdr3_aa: CASSLMASGYNEQFF; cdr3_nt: TGCGCCAGCAGCTTGATGGCTAGCGGCTACAATGAGCAGTTCTTC
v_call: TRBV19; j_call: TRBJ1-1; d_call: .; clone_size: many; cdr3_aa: CASKLEGLPGTEAFF; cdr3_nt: TGTGCCAGTAAACTAGAGGGACTGCCGGGCACTGAAGCTTTCTTT
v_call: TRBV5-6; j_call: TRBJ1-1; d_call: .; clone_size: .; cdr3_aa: CASSLGTSRTEAFF; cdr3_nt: TGTGCCAGCAGCCTGGGGACATCCAGGACTGAAGCTTTCTTT
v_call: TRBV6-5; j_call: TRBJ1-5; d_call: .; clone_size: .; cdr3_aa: CASSYEADHQPQHF; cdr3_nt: TGTGCCAGCAGTTACGAGGCGGATCATCAGCCCCAGCATTTT
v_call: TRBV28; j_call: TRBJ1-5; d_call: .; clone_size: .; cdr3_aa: CASSLRERNQPQHF; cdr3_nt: TGTGCCAGCAGTTTGAGGGAGCGCAATCAGCCCCAGCATTTT
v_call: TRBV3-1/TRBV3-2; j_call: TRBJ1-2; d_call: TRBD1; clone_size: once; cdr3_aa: CASSQATGTGDYGYTF; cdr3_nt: TGTGCCAGCAGCCAGGCGACCGGGACAGGGGACTATGGCTACACCTTC
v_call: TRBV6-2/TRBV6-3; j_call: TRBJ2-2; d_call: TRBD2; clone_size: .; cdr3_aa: CASSSALAGGGYTGELFF; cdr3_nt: TGTGCCAGCAGTTCCGCACTAGCGGGAGGGGGCTACACCGGGGAGCTGTTTTTT
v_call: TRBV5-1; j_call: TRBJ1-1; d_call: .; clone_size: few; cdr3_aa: CASSFRNTEAFF; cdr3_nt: TGCGCCAGCAGCTTCCGGAACACTGAAGCTTTCTTT
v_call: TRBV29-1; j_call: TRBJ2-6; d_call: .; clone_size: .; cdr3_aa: CSVDGGGSGANVLTF; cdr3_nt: TGCAGCGTTGACGGGGGAGGTTCTGGGGCCAACGTCCTGACTTTC
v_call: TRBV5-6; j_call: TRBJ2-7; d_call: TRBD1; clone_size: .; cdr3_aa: CASRSIGTGSYEQYF; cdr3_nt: TGTGCCAGCAGATCTATCGGGACAGGGTCCTACGAGCAGTACTTC
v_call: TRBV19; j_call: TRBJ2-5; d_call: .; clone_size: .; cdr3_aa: CASSTTRTFQETQYF; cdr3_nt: TGTGCCAGTAGTACTACAAGGACTTTCCAAGAGACCCAGTACTTC
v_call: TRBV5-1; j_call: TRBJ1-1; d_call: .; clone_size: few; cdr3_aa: CASSSNYQVTEAFF; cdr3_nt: TGCGCCAGCAGCTCTAATTATCAGGTCACTGAAGCTTTCTTT
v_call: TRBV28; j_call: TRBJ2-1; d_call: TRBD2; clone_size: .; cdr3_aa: CASSLAGLGNEQFF; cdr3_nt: TGTGCCAGCTCTTTAGCGGGATTAGGTAATGAGCAGTTCTTC
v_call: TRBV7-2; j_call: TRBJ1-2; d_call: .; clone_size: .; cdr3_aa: CASRLTGYGYTF; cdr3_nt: TGTGCCAGCAGATTGACGGGATATGGCTACACCTTC
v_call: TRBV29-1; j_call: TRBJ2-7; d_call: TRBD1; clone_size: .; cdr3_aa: CSVRTDRGFLDEQYF; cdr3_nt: TGCAGCGTGAGGACGGACAGGGGGTTTCTCGACGAGCAGTACTTC
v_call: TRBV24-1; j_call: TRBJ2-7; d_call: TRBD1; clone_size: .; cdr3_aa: CATSEGTGGVNEQYF; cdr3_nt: TGTGCCACCAGTGAGGGAACAGGGGGTGTCAACGAGCAGTACTTC
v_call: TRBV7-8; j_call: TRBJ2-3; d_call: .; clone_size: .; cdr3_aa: CASSPRGGDRYTQYF; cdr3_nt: TGTGCCAGCAGCCCCCGCGGCGGGGACCGTTACACGCAGTATTTT
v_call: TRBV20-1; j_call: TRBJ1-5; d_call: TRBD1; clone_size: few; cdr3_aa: CSASQGAGQPQHF; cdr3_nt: TGCAGTGCTAGTCAGGGGGCCGGTCAGCCCCAGCATTTT
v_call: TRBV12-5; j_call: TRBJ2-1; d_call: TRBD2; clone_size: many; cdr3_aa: CASAQRGLAGVREQFF; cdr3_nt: TGTGCTAGTGCCCAGAGGGGGCTAGCGGGAGTACGGGAGCAGTTCTTC
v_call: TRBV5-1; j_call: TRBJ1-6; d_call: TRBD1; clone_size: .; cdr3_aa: CASSPLQGESPLHF; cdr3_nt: TGCGCCAGCAGCCCGCTACAGGGGGAGTCACCCCTCCACTTT
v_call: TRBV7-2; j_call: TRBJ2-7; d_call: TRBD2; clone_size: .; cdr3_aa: CASSPGGGPGEQYF; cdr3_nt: TGTGCCAGCAGCCCTGGGGGAGGGCCTGGGGAGCAGTACTTC
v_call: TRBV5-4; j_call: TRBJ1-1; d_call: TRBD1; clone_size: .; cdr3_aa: CASSLEQGYTEAFF; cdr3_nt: TGTGCCAGCAGCTTGGAACAGGGGTACACTGAAGCTTTCTTT
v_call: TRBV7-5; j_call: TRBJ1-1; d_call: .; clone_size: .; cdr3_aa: CVRSPGTEAFF; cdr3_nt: TGTGTCAGAAGCCCGGGCACTGAAGCTTTCTTT
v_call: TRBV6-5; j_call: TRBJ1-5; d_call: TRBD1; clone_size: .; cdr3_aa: CASSYEGQGSAQHF; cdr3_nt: TGTGCCAGCAGTTACGAGGGACAGGGATCAGCCCAGCATTTT
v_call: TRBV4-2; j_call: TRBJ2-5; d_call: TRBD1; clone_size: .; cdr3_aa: CASSQDRGQQQETQYF; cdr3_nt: TGTGCCAGCAGCCAAGACCGGGGACAGCAGCAAGAGACCCAGTACTTC
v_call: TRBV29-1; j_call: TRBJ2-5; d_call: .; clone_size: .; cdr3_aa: CSVAFHQETQYF; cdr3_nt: TGCAGCGTTGCGTTTCACCAAGAGACCCAGTACTTC
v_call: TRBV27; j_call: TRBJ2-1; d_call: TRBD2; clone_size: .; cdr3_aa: CASSPGLAGRNEQFF; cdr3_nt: TGTGCCAGCAGTCCCGGACTAGCGGGTCGCAATGAGCAGTTCTTC
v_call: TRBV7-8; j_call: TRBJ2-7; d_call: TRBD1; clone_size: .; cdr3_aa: CASSLPGQGNYEQYF; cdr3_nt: TGTGCCAGCAGCTTACCGGGACAGGGGAACTACGAGCAGTACTTC
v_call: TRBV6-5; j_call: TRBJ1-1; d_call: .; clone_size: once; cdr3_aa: CASSLQSGTEAFF; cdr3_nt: TGTGCCAGCAGTTTGCAATCCGGGACAGAAGCTTTCTTT
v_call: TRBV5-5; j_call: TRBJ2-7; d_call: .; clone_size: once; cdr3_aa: CASSLADSPTEQYF; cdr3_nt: TGTGCCAGCAGCTTGGCGGACAGCCCCACCGAGCAGTACTTC
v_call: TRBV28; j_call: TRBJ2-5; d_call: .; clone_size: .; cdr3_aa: CASSWRGRGPGETQYF; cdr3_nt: TGTGCCAGCAGTTGGAGGGGGCGCGGGCCTGGGGAGACCCAGTACTTC
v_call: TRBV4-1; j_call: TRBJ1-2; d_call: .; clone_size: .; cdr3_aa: CASSQGGSGGYGYTF; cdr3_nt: TGCGCCAGCAGCCAAGGAGGATCCGGGGGGTATGGCTACACCTTC
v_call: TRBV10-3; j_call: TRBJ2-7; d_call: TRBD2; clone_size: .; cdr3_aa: CAISGGSGGEYYEQYF; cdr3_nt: TGTGCCATCAGTGGAGGTAGCGGGGGGGAATACTACGAGCAGTACTTC
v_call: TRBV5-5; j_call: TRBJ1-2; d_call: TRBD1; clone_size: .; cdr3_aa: CASSVQGADYGYTF; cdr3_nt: TGTGCCAGCAGCGTCCAGGGGGCGGACTATGGCTACACCTTC
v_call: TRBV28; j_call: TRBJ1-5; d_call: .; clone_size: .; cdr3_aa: CAGGVRGNQPQHF; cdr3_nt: TGTGCCGGAGGGGTCAGGGGCAATCAGCCCCAGCATTTT
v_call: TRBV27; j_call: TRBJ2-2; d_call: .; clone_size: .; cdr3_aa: CASSFGGGVQGHTGELFF; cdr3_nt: TGTGCCAGCAGTTTCGGTGGAGGGGTGCAGGGACACACCGGGGAGCTGTTTTTT
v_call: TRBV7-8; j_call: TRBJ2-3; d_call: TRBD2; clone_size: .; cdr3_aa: CASRPTSGVTDTQYF; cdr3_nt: TGTGCCAGCAGACCTACTAGCGGGGTTACAGATACGCAGTATTTT
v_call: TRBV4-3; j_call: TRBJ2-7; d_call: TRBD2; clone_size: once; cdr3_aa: CASSPTSGRRYEQYF; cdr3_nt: TGCGCCAGCAGCCCGACTAGCGGGAGACGGTACGAGCAGTACTTC